A single T cell receptor (beta chain) is shown here with its context. This clone was detected many times. This receptor's antigen is unknown. Base-call qualities are not available, and no considerably larger clone is one nucleotide away. The data were obtained in a study of blood T cell repertoires in COVID-19 (dated by TCRdb to about 2020). At the level of the whole study: Samples covering the acute and convalescent phases of COVID-19 were provided by collaborators in the United States, Italy and Spain. Sample metadata almost always included a de-identified subject ID, COVID-19 status, age in years and sex. The material from the prospective study consisted of cDNA or gDNA derived from T cells, B-cell-depleted T cells, or PBMCs. The dataset comprised deeply sampled blood TCRbeta repertoires from subjects exposed to, actively infected with, or recovered from COVID-19. Where HLA class I and class II types were available, the types were taken from metadata supplied by the sample provider, not from assay-based typing. Samples were obtained from the ongoing ImmuneRACE study (first 160 participants) and from 950 to 1,500 subjects provided by 6 global collaborators. The repertoires were released in a freely available public database intended as a resource for research on the immune response to SARS-CoV-2. Overall study outcomes, separate from this receptor: How much clinical and demographic metadata was included differed by source and by participant, and the metadata was provided uncurated.

TCRbeta CDR3 regions were amplified from genomic DNA using the immunoSEQ Assay, a bias-controlled multiplex PCR. On the authors' methods: Nucleated cell counts per sample were estimated from amplification of reference gene primers within the assay. To quantify the absolute abundance of each unique TCRbeta CDR3 rearrangement, sequence reads were collapsed and filtered. Productive Simpson clonality was computed per sample as the square root of Simpson's diversity index over productive rearrangements. In its TCRdb copy, this immuneACCESS table keeps in-frame sequences only and misses some clones. Where compared with another copy, unresolved V genes explain less than half of these, and the others have no known cause. The V and J calls and clone size were taken over from that table, and D and trimming were inferred from the DNA. The sample records about 200,000 clones, around 87% of which are singletons. Roughly 3% of the sample is taken by the ten largest.

Each collaborating institution followed its own protocols to collect whole blood in K2EDTA tubes. For TCRbeta analysis, collaborators shipped samples in one of three forms: frozen whole blood, isolated PBMCs, or DNA extracted from either of those sample types. Germline trimming: 3 bases from V, 7 bases from J; junction bases outside gene matches: 5. CDR1 MDHEN and CDR2 SYDVKM were looked up in the germline V gene. From its cysteine to its phenylalanine, the CDR3 spans 15 amino acids. The read is trimmed to its CDR3 DNA, 45 bases read in frame from base 1. Recombination linked TRBV28 to TRBJ2-1; TRBD2 lines up with 11 middle nucleotides. The TCR comes from a man in his sixties with acute or convalescent COVID-19. Sequencing was done on a sample of peripheral blood. In nucleotides, the sequence is TGTGCCAGCAGTTTGCTAGCGGGGGGCAATAATGAGCAGTTCTTC. Translated, this gives CASSLLAGGNNEQFF.